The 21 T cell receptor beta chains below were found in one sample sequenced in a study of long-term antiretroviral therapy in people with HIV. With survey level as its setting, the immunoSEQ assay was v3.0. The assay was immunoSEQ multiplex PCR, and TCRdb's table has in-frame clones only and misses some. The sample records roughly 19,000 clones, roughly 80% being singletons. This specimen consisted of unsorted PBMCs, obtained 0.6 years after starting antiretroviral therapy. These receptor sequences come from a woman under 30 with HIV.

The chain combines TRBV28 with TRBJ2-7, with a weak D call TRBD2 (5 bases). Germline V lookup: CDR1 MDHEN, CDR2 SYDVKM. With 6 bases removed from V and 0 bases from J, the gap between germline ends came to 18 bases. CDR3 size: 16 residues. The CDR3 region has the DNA TGTGCCAGCAGCCAACTAGAACTGGAGGTCTCCTACGAGCAGTACTTC. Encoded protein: CASSQLELEVSYEQYF.

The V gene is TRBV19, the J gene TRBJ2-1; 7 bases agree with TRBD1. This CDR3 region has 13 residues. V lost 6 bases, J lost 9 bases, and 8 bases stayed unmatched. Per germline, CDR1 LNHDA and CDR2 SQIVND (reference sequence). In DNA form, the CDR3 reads TGTGCCAGTAGAGGTGAGGGGGCCCCTGAGCAGTTCTTC. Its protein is CASRGEGAPEQFF. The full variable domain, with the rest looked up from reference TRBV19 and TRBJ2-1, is DGGITQSPKYLFRKEGQNVTLSCEQNLNHDAMYWYRQDPGQGLRLIYYSQIVNDFQKGDIAEGYSVSREKKESFPLTVTSAQKNPTAFYLCASRGEGAPEQFFGPGTRLTVL.

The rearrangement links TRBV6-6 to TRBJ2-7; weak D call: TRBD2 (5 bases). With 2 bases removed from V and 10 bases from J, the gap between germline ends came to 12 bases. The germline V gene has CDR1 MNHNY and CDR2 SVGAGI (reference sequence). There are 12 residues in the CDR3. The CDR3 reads CASSYGSREQYF. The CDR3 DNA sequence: TGTGCCAGCAGTTACGGTTCGAGGGAACAGTACTTC.

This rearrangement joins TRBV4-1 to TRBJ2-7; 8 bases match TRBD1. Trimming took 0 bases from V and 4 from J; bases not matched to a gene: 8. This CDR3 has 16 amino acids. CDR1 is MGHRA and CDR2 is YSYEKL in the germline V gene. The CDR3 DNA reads TGCGCCAGCAGCCAAGATCTTTGGGACAGGCGATACGAGCAGTACTTC. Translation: CASSQDLWDRRYEQYF.

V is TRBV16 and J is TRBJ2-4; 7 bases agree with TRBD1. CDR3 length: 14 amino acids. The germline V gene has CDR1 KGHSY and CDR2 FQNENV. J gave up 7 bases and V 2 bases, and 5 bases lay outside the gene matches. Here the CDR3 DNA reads TGTGCCAGCAGCCAACCCGGACAGGCCAACATTCAGTACTTC. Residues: CASSQPGQANIQYF.

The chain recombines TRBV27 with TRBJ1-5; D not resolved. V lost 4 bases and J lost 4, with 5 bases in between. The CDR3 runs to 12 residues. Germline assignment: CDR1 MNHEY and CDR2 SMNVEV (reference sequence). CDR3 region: CASSSTNQPQHF. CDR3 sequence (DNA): TGTGCCAGCAGTTCTACTAATCAGCCCCAGCATTTT.

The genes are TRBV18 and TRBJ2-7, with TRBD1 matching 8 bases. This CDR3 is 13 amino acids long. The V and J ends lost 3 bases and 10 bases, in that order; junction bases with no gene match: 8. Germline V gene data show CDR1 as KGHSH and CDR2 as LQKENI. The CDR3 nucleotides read TGTGCCAGCTCACCCGGGACAGGCTGGGGACAGTACTTC. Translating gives CASSPGTGWGQYF.

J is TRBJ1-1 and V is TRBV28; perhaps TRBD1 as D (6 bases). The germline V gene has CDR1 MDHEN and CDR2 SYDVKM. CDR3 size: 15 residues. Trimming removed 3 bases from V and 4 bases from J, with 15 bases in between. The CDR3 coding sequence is TGTGCCAGCAGTTTTAACGGGGGCGGGGGCACTGAAGCTTTCTTT. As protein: CASSFNGGGGTEAFF.

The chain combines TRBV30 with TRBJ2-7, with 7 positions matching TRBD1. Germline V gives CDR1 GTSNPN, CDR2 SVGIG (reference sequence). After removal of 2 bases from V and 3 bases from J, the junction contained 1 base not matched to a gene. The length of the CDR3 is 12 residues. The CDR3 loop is CAWSSGGYEQYF. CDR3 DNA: TGTGCCTGGAGTTCAGGGGGCTACGAGCAGTACTTC. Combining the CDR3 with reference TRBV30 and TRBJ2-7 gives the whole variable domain SQTIHQWPATLVQPVGSPLSLECTVEGTSNPNLYWYRQAAGRGLQLLFYSVGIGQISSEVPQNLSASRPQDRQFILSSKKLLLSDSGFYLCAWSSGGYEQYFGPGTRLTVT.

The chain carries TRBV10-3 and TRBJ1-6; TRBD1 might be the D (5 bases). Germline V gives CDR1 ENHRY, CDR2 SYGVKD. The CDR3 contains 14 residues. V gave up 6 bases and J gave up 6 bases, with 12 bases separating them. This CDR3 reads CAISRGGGNSPLHF. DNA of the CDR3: TGTGCCATCAGCCGGGGGGGAGGTAATTCACCCCTCCACTTT.

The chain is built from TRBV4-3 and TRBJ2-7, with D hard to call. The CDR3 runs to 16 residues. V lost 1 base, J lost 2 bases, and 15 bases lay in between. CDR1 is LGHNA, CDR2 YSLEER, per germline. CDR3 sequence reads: CASSQAASFRAYEQYF. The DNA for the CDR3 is TGCGCCAGCAGCCAAGCAGCTTCTTTTAGGGCCTACGAGCAGTACTTC.

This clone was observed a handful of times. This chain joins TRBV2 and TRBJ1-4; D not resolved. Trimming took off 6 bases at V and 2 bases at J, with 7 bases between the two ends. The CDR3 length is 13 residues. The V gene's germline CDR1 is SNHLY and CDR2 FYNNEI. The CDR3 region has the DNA TGTGCCAGCAGGGTCGGGACTAATGAAAAACTGTTTTTT. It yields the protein CASRVGTNEKLFF.

The CDR3 sequence is CASSASGDYNEQFF. In DNA form, the CDR3 reads TGTGCCAGCAGTGCCAGCGGGGACTACAATGAGCAGTTCTTC. V gene TRBV25-1 combines with J gene TRBJ2-1; 7 bases match TRBD2. CDR3 size: 14 residues. V shed 4 bases, J shed 3 bases, and the junction held 3 bases outside the gene matches. The germline CDR1 and CDR2 sequences are MGHDK and SYGVNS.

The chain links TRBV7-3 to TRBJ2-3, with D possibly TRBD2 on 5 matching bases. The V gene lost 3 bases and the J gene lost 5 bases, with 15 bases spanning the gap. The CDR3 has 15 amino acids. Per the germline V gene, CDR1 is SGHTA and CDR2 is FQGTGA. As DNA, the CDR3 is TGTGCCAGCAGCTTTTCAGGCGGACTTGGAGATACGCAGTATTTT. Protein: CASSFSGGLGDTQYF.

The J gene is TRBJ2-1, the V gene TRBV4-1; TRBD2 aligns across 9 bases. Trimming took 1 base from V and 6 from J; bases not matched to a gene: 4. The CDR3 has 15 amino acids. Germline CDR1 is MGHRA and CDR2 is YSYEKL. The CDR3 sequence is CASSQGGGGGNEQFF. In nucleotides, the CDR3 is TGCGCCAGCAGCCAAGGTGGCGGGGGGGGCAATGAGCAGTTCTTC.

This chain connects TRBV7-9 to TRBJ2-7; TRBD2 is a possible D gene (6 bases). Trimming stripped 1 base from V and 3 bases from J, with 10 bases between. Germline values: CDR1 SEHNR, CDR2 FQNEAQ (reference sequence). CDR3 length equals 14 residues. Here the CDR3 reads CASSLDGGYYEQYF. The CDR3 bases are TGTGCCAGCAGCTTAGACGGGGGATACTACGAGCAGTACTTC.

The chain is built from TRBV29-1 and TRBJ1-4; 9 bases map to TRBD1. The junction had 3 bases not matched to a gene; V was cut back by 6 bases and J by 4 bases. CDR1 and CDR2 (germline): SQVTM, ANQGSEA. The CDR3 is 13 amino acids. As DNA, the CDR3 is TGCAGCGTGGACAGGGGCTTTAATGAAAAACTGTTTTTT. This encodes CSVDRGFNEKLFF.

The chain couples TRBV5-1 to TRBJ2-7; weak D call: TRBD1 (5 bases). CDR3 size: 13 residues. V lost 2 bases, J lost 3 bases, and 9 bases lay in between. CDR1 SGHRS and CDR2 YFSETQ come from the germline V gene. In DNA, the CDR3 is TGCGCCAGCAGCTTAGGGGTGGGCTACGAGCAGTACTTC. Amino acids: CASSLGVGYEQYF.

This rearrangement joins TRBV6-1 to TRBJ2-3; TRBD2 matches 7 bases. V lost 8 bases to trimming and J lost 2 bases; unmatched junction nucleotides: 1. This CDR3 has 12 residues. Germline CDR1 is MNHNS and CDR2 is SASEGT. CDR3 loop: CASGRDTDTQYF. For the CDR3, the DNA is TGTGCCAGCGGGAGGGACACAGATACGCAGTATTTT.

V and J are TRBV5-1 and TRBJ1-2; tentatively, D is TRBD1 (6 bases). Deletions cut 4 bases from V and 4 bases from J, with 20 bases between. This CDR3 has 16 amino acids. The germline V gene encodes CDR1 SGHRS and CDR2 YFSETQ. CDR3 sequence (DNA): TGCGCCAGCAGCCCGGGGGGCGGGGAGCTGGGCTATGGCTACACCTTC. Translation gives CASSPGGGELGYGYTF.

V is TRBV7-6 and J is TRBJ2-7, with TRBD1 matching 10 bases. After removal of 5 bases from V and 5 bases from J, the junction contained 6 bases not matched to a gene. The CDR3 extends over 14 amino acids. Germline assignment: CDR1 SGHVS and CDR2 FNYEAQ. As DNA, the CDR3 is TGTGCCAGCAGCACCCGGGACAGGGGCGACGAGCAGTACTTC. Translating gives CASSTRDRGDEQYF.